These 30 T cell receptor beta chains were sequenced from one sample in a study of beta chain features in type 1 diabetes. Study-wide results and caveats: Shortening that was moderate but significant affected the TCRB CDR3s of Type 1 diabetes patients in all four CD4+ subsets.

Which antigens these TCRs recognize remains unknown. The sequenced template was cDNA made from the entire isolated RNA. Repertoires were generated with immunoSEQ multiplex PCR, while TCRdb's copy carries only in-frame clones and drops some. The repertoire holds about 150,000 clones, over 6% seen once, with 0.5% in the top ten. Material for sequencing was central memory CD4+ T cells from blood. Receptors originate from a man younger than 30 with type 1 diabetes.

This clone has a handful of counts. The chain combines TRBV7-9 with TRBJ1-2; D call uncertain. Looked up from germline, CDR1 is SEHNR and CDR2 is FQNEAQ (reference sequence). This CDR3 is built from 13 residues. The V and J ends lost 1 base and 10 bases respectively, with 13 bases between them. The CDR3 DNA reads TGTGCCAGCAGCTTAGGGCGGTCTAGATTCTACACCTTC. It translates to CASSLGRSRFYTF.

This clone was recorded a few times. CDR3 nucleotides: TGTGCCAGTAGTATAGTTAGTAGAAGCATCGATGAGCAGTTCTTC. Protein product: CASSIVSRSIDEQFF. The chain joins TRBV19 to TRBJ2-1, with D unresolved. This CDR3 has 15 amino acids. Germline V gene sequence: CDR1 LNHDA, CDR2 SQIVND (reference sequence). V lost 1 base, J lost 8 bases, and 15 bases lay in between. Supplemented by reference TRBV19 and TRBJ2-1, the full variable domain reads DGGITQSPKYLFRKEGQNVTLSCEQNLNHDAMYWYRQDPGQGLRLIYYSQIVNDFQKGDIAEGYSVSREKKESFPLTVTSAQKNPTAFYLCASSIVSRSIDEQFFGPGTRLTVL.

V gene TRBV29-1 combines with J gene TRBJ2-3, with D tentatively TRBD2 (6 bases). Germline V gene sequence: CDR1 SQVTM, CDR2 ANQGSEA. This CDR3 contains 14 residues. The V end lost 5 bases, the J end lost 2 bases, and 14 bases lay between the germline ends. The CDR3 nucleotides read TGCAGCGTTCGAAATAGCGGTTTCACAGATACGCAGTATTTT. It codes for CSVRNSGFTDTQYF.

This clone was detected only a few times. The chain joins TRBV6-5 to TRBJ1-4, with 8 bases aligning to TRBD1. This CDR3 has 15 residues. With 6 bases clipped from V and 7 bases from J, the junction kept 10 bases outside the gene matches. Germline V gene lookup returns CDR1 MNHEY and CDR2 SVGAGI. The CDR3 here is CASRRTGFSGEKLFF. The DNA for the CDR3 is TGTGCCAGCAGGCGGACAGGGTTTTCCGGTGAAAAACTGTTTTTT.

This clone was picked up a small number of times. The CDR3 region is CASSQSGYYNEQFF. For the CDR3, the DNA is TGCGCCAGCAGCCAAAGCGGATACTACAATGAGCAGTTCTTC. The rearrangement joins TRBV4-1 to TRBJ2-1, with D perhaps matching TRBD2 (5 bases). Trimming removed 2 bases from V and 3 bases from J, with 8 bases in between. The CDR3 is made up of 14 amino acids. The germline V gene encodes CDR1 MGHRA and CDR2 YSYEKL.

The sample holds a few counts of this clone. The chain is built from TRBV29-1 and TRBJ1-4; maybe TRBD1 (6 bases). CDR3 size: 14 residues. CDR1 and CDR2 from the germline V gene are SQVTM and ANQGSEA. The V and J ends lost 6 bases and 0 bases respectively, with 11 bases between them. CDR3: CSVETGSTNEKLFF. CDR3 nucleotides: TGCAGCGTGGAGACAGGCTCAACTAATGAAAAACTGTTTTTT.

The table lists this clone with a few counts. The CDR3 region is CASSRGQAQEQYF. DNA for the CDR3: TGTGCCAGTAGTAGGGGACAGGCGCAGGAGCAGTACTTC. The J gene is TRBJ2-7, the V gene TRBV19, with 8 nucleotides matching TRBD1. The CDR3 length is 13 residues. With 4 bases clipped from V and 7 bases from J, the junction kept 6 bases outside the gene matches. Germline V gene sequence: CDR1 LNHDA, CDR2 SQIVND (reference sequence).

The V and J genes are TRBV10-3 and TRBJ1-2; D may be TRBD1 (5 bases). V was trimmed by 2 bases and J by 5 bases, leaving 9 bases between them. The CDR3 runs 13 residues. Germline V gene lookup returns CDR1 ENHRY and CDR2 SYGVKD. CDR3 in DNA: TGTGCCATCAGTGAGGGGCAGGGTTATGGCTACACCTTC. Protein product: CAISEGQGYGYTF.

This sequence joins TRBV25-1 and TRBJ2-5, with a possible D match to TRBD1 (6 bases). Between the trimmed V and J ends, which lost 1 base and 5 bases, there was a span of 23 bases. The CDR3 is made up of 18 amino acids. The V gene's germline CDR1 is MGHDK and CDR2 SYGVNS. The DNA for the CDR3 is TGTGCCAGCAGTGAATGGGGTGCAGGACAGAGGCTCGGGGAGACCCAGTACTTC. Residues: CASSEWGAGQRLGETQYF.

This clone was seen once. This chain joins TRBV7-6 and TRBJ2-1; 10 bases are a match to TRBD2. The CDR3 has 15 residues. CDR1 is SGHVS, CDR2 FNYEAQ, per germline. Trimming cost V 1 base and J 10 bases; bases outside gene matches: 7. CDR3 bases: TGTGCCAGCAGCTTAGAGAGGCTAGCGGGAGACGAGCAGTTCTTC. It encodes CASSLERLAGDEQFF.

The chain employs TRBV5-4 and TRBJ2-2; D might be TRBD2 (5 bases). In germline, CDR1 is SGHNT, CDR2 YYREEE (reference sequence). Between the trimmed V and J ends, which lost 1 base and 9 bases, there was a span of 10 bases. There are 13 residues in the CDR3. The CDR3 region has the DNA TGTGCCAGCAGCTTGTCGACTACCCGGGAGCTGTTTTTT. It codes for CASSLSTTRELFF.

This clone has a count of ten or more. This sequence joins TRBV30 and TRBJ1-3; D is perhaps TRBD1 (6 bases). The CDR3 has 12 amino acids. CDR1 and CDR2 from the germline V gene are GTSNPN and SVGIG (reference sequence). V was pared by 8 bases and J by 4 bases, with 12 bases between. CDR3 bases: TGTGCCCGCGGACAGCTCGGAAACACCATATATTTT. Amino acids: CARGQLGNTIYF.

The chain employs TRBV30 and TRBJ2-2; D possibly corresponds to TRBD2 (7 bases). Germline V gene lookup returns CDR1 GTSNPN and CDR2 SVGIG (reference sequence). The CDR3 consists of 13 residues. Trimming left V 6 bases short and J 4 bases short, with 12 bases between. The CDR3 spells CACVRGATGELFF. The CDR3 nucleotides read TGTGCCTGCGTTCGGGGGGCCACCGGGGAGCTGTTTTTT.

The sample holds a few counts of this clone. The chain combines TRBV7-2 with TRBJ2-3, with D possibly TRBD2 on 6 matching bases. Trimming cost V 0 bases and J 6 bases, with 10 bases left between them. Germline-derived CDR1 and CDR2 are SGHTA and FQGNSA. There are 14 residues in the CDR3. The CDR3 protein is CASSLAGGEDTQYF. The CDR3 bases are TGTGCCAGCAGCTTAGCGGGGGGAGAGGATACGCAGTATTTT.

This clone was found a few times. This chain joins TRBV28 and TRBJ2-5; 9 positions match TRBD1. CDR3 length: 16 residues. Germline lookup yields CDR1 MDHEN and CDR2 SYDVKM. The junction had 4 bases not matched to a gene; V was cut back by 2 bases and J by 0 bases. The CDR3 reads CASSLPDRGYQETQYF. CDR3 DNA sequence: TGTGCCAGCAGTTTACCGGACAGGGGATACCAAGAGACCCAGTACTTC.

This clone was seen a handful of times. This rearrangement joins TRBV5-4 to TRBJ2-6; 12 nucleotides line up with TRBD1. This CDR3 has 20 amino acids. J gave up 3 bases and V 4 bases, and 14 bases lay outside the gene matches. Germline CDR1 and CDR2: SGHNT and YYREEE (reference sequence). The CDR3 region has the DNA TGTGCCAGCAGCCCCGTAAGGGGACAGGGGGCATTTGGTGGGGCCAACGTCCTGACTTTC. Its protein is CASSPVRGQGAFGGANVLTF. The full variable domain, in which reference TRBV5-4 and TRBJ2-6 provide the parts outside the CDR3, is ETGVTQSPTHLIKTRGQQVTLRCSSQSGHNTVSWYQQALGQGPQFIFQYYREEENGRGNFPPRFSGLQFPNYSSELNVNALELDDSALYLCASSPVRGQGAFGGANVLTFGAGSRLTVL.

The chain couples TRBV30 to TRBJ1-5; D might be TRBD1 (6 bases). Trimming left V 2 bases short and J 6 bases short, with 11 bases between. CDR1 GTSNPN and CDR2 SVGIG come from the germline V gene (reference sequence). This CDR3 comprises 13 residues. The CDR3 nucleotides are TGTGCCTGGAGTACACAGGGAAGTCAGCCCCAGCATTTT. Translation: CAWSTQGSQPQHF.

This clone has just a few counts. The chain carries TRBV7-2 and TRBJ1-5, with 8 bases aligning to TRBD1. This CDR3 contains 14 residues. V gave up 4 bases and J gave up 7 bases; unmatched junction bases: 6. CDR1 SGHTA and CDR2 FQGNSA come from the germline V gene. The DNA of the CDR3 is TGTGCCAGCAGCTCCATCAGGGGGCAGCAGCCCCAGCATTTT. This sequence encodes CASSSIRGQQPQHF.

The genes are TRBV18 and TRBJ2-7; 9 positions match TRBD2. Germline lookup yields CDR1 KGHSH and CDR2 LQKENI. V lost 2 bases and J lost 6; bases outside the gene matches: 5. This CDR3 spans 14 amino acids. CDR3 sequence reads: CASSPGGGGREQYF. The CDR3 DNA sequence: TGTGCCAGCTCACCAGGCGGGGGGGGTCGCGAGCAGTACTTC.

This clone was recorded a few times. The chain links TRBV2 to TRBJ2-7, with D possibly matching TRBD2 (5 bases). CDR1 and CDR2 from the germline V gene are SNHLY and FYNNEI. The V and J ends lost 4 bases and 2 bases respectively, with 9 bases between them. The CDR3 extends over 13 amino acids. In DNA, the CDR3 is TGTGCCAGCAGTGGCGAAGCGGCCTACGAGCAGTACTTC. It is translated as CASSGEAAYEQYF.

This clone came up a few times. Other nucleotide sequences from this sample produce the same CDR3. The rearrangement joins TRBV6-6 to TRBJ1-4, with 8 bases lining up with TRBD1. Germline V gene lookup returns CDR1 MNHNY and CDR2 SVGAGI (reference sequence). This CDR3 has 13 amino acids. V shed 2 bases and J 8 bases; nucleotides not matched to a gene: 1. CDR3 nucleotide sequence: TGTGCCAGCAGTTACGGGACAGGAGAAAAACTGTTTTTT. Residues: CASSYGTGEKLFF.

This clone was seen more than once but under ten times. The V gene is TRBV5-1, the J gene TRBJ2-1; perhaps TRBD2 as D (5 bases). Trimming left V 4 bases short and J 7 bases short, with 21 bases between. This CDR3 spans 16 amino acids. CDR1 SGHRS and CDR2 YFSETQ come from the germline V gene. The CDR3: CASSPGTRGAINEQFF. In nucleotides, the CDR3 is TGCGCCAGCAGCCCGGGCACTAGAGGTGCGATAAATGAGCAGTTCTTC.

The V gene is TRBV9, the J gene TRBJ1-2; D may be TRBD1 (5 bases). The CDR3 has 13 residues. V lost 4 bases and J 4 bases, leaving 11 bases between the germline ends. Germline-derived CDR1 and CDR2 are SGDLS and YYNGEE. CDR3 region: CASSREGPYGYTF. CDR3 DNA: TGTGCCAGCAGCCGGGAGGGACCCTATGGCTACACCTTC.

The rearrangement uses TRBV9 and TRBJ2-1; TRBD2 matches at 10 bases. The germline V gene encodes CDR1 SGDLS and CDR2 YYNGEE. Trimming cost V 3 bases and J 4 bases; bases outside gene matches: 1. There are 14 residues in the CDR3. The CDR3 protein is CASSALAGYNEQFF. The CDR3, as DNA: TGTGCCAGCAGCGCACTAGCGGGGTACAATGAGCAGTTCTTC.

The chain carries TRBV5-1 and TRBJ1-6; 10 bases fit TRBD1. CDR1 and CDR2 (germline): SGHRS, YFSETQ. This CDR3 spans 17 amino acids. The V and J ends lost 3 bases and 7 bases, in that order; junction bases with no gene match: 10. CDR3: CASSSGTGEIYNSPLHF. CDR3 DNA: TGCGCCAGCAGCTCCGGGACAGGGGAAATATACAATTCACCCCTCCACTTT.

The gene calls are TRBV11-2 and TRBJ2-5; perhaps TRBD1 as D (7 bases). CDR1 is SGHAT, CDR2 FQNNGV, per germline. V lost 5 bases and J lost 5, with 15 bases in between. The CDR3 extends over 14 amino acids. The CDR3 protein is CASSIRQGGETQYF. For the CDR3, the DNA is TGTGCCAGCAGCATCCGACAGGGAGGCGAGACCCAGTACTTC.

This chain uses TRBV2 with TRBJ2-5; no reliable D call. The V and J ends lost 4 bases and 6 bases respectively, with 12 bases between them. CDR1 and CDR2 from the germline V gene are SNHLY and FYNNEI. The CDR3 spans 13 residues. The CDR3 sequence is CASSVSLVKTQYF. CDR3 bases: TGTGCCAGCAGTGTATCACTGGTTAAGACCCAGTACTTC.

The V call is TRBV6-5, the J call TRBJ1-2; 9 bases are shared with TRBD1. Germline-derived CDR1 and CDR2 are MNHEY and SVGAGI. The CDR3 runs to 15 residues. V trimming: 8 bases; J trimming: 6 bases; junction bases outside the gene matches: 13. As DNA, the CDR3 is TGTGCCAGCGTTCCCTCGGGACAGGGAATTCATGGCTACACCTTC. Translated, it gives CASVPSGQGIHGYTF.

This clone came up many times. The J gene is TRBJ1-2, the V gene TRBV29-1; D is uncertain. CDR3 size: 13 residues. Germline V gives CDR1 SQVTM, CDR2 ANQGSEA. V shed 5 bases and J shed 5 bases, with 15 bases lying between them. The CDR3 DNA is TGCAGCGTTACAGAGATCCTATCGTATGGCTACACCTTC. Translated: CSVTEILSYGYTF.

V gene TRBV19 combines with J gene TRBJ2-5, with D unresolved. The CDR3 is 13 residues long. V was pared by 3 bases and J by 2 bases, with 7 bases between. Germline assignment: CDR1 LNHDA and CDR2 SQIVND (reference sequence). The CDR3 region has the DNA TGTGCCAGTAGTATGCGGCTACAAGAGACCCAGTACTTC. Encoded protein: CASSMRLQETQYF. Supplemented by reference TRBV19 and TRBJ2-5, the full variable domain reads DGGITQSPKYLFRKEGQNVTLSCEQNLNHDAMYWYRQDPGQGLRLIYYSQIVNDFQKGDIAEGYSVSREKKESFPLTVTSAQKNPTAFYLCASSMRLQETQYFGPGTRLLVL.